A single sample is the source of the 31 T cell receptor beta chains below, sequenced in a study of shared clonotypes between healthy human individuals. Repertoires were generated with immunoSEQ multiplex PCR, while TCRdb's copy carries only in-frame clones and drops some. Counted here are roughly 770,000 clones, 90% to 98% occurring once; the ten biggest clones make up about 0.22%. Naivety among CD8 cells was defined by CD45RO negativity and positive CCR7 selection, thereby excluding terminally differentiated effector memory CD45RA+ cells. The sequenced material came from naive CD8+ T cells sorted from blood. These TCRs come from a man aged 30 to 45 in good health.

The gene calls are TRBV5-1 and TRBJ2-1; D is possibly TRBD1 or TRBD2 (6 bases each). Germline-derived CDR1 and CDR2 are SGHRS and YFSETQ. The CDR3 consists of 13 residues. Trimming pared 5 bases from V and 4 bases from J, leaving 10 bases between. Written as DNA, the CDR3 is TGCGCCAGCAGGGGGGGCCTTTACAATGAGCAGTTCTTC. Protein sequence: CASRGGLYNEQFF.

This chain joins TRBV27 and TRBJ2-7; D is perhaps TRBD2 (6 bases). CDR3 length: 14 residues. The germline V gene encodes CDR1 MNHEY and CDR2 SMNVEV (reference sequence). Between the trimmed V and J ends, which lost 6 bases and 2 bases, there was a span of 14 bases. CDR3 nucleotides: TGTGCCAGCAGCCTCCGCGGGGCCGCCTACGAGCAGTACTTC. This translates into CASSLRGAAYEQYF.

This rearrangement joins TRBV29-1 to TRBJ2-7, with a possible D match to TRBD1 (5 bases). Germline V lookup: CDR1 SQVTM, CDR2 ANQGSEA. V lost 0 bases and J 2 bases, leaving 14 bases between the germline ends. The CDR3 has 15 residues. In nucleotides, the CDR3 is TGCAGCGTTGAAGATGAGGACACCCAGACCTACGAGCAGTACTTC. It translates to CSVEDEDTQTYEQYF.

This sequence joins TRBV7-9 and TRBJ2-7; tentative D call: TRBD1 (5 bases). Between the trimmed V and J ends, which lost 1 base and 1 base, there was a span of 11 bases. From germline, CDR1 is SEHNR and CDR2 FQNEAQ (reference sequence). The CDR3 is 15 residues long. The CDR3 DNA reads as TGTGCCAGCAGCTTAGTCGTCGACAGTTCCTACGAGCAGTACTTC. Translated: CASSLVVDSSYEQYF.

The rearrangement uses TRBV16 and TRBJ1-3, with D perhaps TRBD1 (6 bases). The CDR3 is made up of 15 amino acids. The V and J ends lost 2 bases and 4 bases respectively, with 12 bases between them. CDR1 and CDR2 (germline): KGHSY, FQNENV. The CDR3 region is CASSQRTAAGNTIYF. CDR3 sequence (DNA): TGTGCCAGCAGCCAAAGGACAGCGGCGGGAAACACCATATATTTT.

V usage is TRBV11-2 and J usage is TRBJ2-2; D not resolved. The V gene lost 3 bases and the J gene lost 0 bases, with 11 bases spanning the gap. The CDR3 covers 16 residues. Germline V CDR1 and CDR2: SGHAT, FQNNGV. The CDR3 DNA follows: TGTGCCAGCAGCTTGGGTCGGCAGTCGAACACCGGGGAGCTGTTTTTT. This sequence encodes CASSLGRQSNTGELFF.

This sequence joins TRBV27 and TRBJ2-1, with 13 positions matching TRBD2. This CDR3 has 15 residues. The junction had 4 bases not matched to a gene; V was cut back by 3 bases and J by 8 bases. Germline V gives CDR1 MNHEY, CDR2 SMNVEV (reference sequence). CDR3 region: CASSFTSGRVDEQFF. The CDR3 DNA is TGTGCCAGCAGTTTTACTAGCGGGAGGGTTGATGAGCAGTTCTTC.

The gene calls are TRBV7-2 and TRBJ2-7; D remains unclear. CDR3 length: 13 amino acids. V lost 1 base, J lost 3 bases, and 7 bases lay in between. Germline loops: CDR1 SGHTA, CDR2 FQGNSA. The CDR3 here is CASSLGQNYEQYF. CDR3 bases: TGTGCCAGCAGCTTAGGACAAAACTACGAGCAGTACTTC.

The V call is TRBV7-2, the J call TRBJ2-3; TRBD2 agrees at 9 bases. The germline V gene encodes CDR1 SGHTA and CDR2 FQGNSA. The CDR3 spans 15 residues. Losses at the gene ends were 3 bases for V and 7 bases for J; bases not matched to a gene: 8. The CDR3 nucleotides read TGTGCCAGCAGCTTGACTAGCGGATCATCTAATACGCAGTATTTT. Its translation: CASSLTSGSSNTQYF.

The V gene is TRBV5-4, the J gene TRBJ1-3, with no clear D. V lost 2 bases and J lost 0, with 15 bases in between. Germline CDR1 is SGHNT and CDR2 is YYREEE (reference sequence). The CDR3 covers 17 residues. The CDR3 bases are TGTGCCAGCAGCTTTGGGTCAAGGGCTAGCTCTGGAAACACCATATATTTT. It yields the protein CASSFGSRASSGNTIYF.

V usage is TRBV5-1 and J usage is TRBJ2-7; the D gene is possibly TRBD1 (6 bases). The CDR3 is made up of 15 amino acids. From germline, CDR1 is SGHRS and CDR2 YFSETQ. Trimming took 0 bases from V and 2 from J, leaving 12 bases between them. CDR3 bases: TGCGCCAGCAGCTTGGGGACAGTAGGACCCTACGAGCAGTACTTC. This encodes CASSLGTVGPYEQYF.

The chain carries TRBV7-9 and TRBJ2-1; 7 bases map to TRBD2. The trim removed 6 bases at V and 7 bases at J, leaving 9 bases unmatched. This CDR3 contains 14 residues. The germline V gene has CDR1 SEHNR and CDR2 FQNEAQ (reference sequence). This CDR3 reads CASSSRTRGNEQFF. In DNA form, the CDR3 reads TGTGCCAGCAGTTCGCGGACTAGGGGTAATGAGCAGTTCTTC. The full variable domain, its missing parts supplied by reference TRBV7-9 and TRBJ2-1, is DTGVSQNPRHKITKRGQNVTFRCDPISEHNRLYWYRQTLGQGPEFLTYFQNEAQLEKSRLLSDRFSAERPKGSFSTLEIQRTEQGDSAMYLCASSSRTRGNEQFFGPGTRLTVL.

This chain connects TRBV28 to TRBJ1-1; D gene uncertain. CDR3 length equals 11 residues. Deletions cut 9 bases from V and 7 bases from J, with 12 bases between. From germline, CDR1 is MDHEN and CDR2 SYDVKM. CDR3 in amino acids: CASSPGVEAFF. CDR3 in DNA: TGTGCCAGTAGTCCCGGGGTTGAAGCTTTCTTT.

V gene TRBV15 combines with J gene TRBJ2-1; D is unresolved. The CDR3 covers 12 residues. Per germline, CDR1 LNHNV and CDR2 YYDKDF (reference sequence). Trimming took 5 bases from V and 7 from J, leaving 9 bases between them. The CDR3 DNA reads as TGTGCCACCAGCGGCTTTTCGAATGAGCAGTTCTTC. It translates to CATSGFSNEQFF.

This clone was seen once. The gene calls are TRBV30 and TRBJ1-4, with TRBD1 matching 8 bases. Germline-derived CDR1 and CDR2 are GTSNPN and SVGIG (reference sequence). The CDR3 runs to 14 residues. J lost 5 bases, V lost 2 bases, and 4 bases had no gene match. The chain's CDR3 is CAWSRTGLNEKLFF. CDR3 coding DNA: TGTGCCTGGAGTCGGACAGGGCTAAATGAAAAACTGTTTTTT.

J is TRBJ1-1 and V is TRBV7-9; D is unresolved. There are 12 residues in the CDR3. The V and J ends lost 5 bases and 7 bases respectively, with 11 bases between them. CDR1 SEHNR and CDR2 FQNEAQ come from the germline V gene (reference sequence). Here the CDR3 DNA reads TGTGCCAGCAGCATCAGCGTCGATGAAGCTTTCTTT. Its translation is CASSISVDEAFF.

Remarks on this clone: This specimen includes other DNA sequences encoding the same CDR3. The CDR3 reads CSVERGYEQYF. CDR3 coding DNA: TGCAGCGTTGAAAGAGGCTACGAGCAGTACTTC. The J gene is TRBJ2-7, the V gene TRBV29-1; D gene uncertain. The CDR3 loop spans 11 amino acids. The germline gives CDR1 SQVTM, CDR2 ANQGSEA. The germline V and J ends were trimmed by 2 bases and 3 bases, with 5 bases remaining between them.

With regard to this clone: This CDR3 is also generated by other DNA sequences in the sample. The genes are TRBV9 and TRBJ2-7; TRBD2 matches at 7 bases. Trimming cost V 2 bases and J 2 bases; bases outside gene matches: 1. Germline V lookup: CDR1 SGDLS, CDR2 YYNGEE. This CDR3 is 13 amino acids long. CDR3 region: CASSVAGAYEQYF. CDR3 DNA: TGTGCCAGCAGCGTCGCGGGGGCCTACGAGCAGTACTTC.

A note on this clone: An end of the junction does not agree with germline; a read error may underlie this. The CDR3 nucleotides are TGTGCCAGCAGTTTAGCGGGAGACTTTAGCACAGATACGCAGTATTTT. Its translation: CASSLAGDFSTDTQYF. J is TRBJ2-3 and V is TRBV13; 9 positions agree with TRBD2. Looked up from germline, CDR1 is PRHDT and CDR2 is FYEKMQ (reference sequence). This CDR3 has 16 amino acids.

The chain carries TRBV7-9 and TRBJ1-1; no clear D gene. Between the trimmed V and J ends, which lost 11 bases and 0 bases, there was a span of 19 bases. The CDR3 spans 15 residues. Germline V gives CDR1 SEHNR, CDR2 FQNEAQ (reference sequence). CDR3 amino acids: CASVGLVNMNTEAFF. CDR3 DNA: TGTGCCTCGGTGGGGTTAGTCAATATGAACACTGAAGCTTTCTTT.

V and J are TRBV5-6 and TRBJ2-5; D possibly corresponds to TRBD2 (5 bases). Trimming left V 0 bases short and J 2 bases short, with 11 bases between. This CDR3 has 15 residues. Germline V gene lookup returns CDR1 SGHDT and CDR2 YYEEEE. The CDR3 reads CASSLAGFGQETQYF. CDR3 sequence (DNA): TGTGCCAGCAGCTTGGCGGGGTTTGGGCAAGAGACCCAGTACTTC.

The chain couples TRBV7-8 to TRBJ2-5, with TRBD2 as a possible D gene (6 bases). The CDR3 length is 14 residues. V lost 5 bases to trimming and J lost 2 bases, with 12 bases between them. CDR1 is SGHVS and CDR2 is FQNEAQ in the germline V gene. CDR3 in amino acids: CASSPVRGQETQYF. The DNA of the CDR3 is TGTGCCAGCAGCCCCGTCCGGGGGCAAGAGACCCAGTACTTC.

The V call is TRBV27, the J call TRBJ2-1, with 11 bases that match TRBD2. Looked up from germline, CDR1 is MNHEY and CDR2 is SMNVEV (reference sequence). With 10 bases clipped from V and 6 bases from J, the junction kept 8 bases outside the gene matches. This CDR3 has 14 residues. CDR3 in amino acids: CAISPLAGANEQFF. CDR3 nucleotide sequence: TGTGCCATCTCCCCACTAGCGGGAGCCAATGAGCAGTTCTTC.

The chain has TRBV9 and TRBJ2-5, with 8 bases lining up with TRBD2. V shed 0 bases, J shed 2 bases, and the junction held 3 bases outside the gene matches. The CDR3 length is 15 residues. The germline V gene has CDR1 SGDLS and CDR2 YYNGEE. The CDR3 loop reads CASSVAGGAQETQYF. The CDR3 DNA sequence: TGTGCCAGCAGCGTAGCGGGAGGGGCGCAAGAGACCCAGTACTTC.

The gene calls are TRBV29-1 and TRBJ2-1, with D uncertain. CDR1 is SQVTM, CDR2 ANQGSEA, per germline. V shed 3 bases and J shed 3 bases, with 6 bases lying between them. CDR3 length: 12 amino acids. The CDR3 spells CSVDVGYNEQFF. Written as DNA, the CDR3 is TGCAGCGTTGACGTCGGCTACAATGAGCAGTTCTTC.

In this sample, this clone turned up a few times. The chain uses TRBV4-1 and TRBJ1-4; possible D gene TRBD1, 6 bases. The V end lost 5 bases, the J end lost 6 bases, and 16 bases lay between the germline ends. The CDR3 covers 15 residues. From germline, CDR1 is MGHRA and CDR2 YSYEKL. CDR3 sequence: CASSAGQKSHEKLFF. The CDR3, as DNA: TGCGCCAGCAGCGCCGGACAGAAGTCGCATGAAAAACTGTTTTTT.

The chain couples TRBV9 to TRBJ2-1; TRBD2 aligns across 10 bases. The V gene end was trimmed by 1 base and the J gene end by 9 bases; junction bases not matched to a gene: 7. CDR1 and CDR2 (germline): SGDLS, YYNGEE. The CDR3 sequence is 15 residues long. CDR3 sequence reads: CASSVTLAGTVEQFF. The DNA for the CDR3 is TGTGCCAGCAGCGTAACACTAGCGGGAACGGTTGAGCAGTTCTTC.

The chain uses TRBV5-4 and TRBJ2-1, with a tentative D call TRBD2 (5 bases). Trimming left V 4 bases short and J 2 bases short, with 19 bases between. In germline, CDR1 is SGHNT, CDR2 YYREEE (reference sequence). The CDR3 is 17 residues long. CDR3 loop: CASSGEFGEQAYNEQFF. CDR3 DNA sequence: TGTGCCAGCAGCGGGGAGTTCGGGGAGCAGGCCTACAATGAGCAGTTCTTC.

The chain recombines TRBV5-5 with TRBJ2-7, with 10 bases fitting TRBD1. Per the germline V gene, CDR1 is SGHKS and CDR2 is YYEKEE (reference sequence). Germline trimming cut 4 bases from V and 5 bases from J; bases unmatched to any gene: 9. The CDR3 spans 15 residues. The CDR3 DNA sequence: TGTGCCAGCAGCCACTTCGACAGGGGGCGGAACGAGCAGTACTTC. This sequence encodes CASSHFDRGRNEQYF.

The chain joins TRBV29-1 to TRBJ2-7; TRBD1 matches at 7 bases. Germline values: CDR1 SQVTM, CDR2 ANQGSEA. Unmatched junction bases numbered 6, after V lost 7 bases and J lost 0 bases. The CDR3 length is 13 residues. The CDR3 sequence is CSALDRNSYEQYF. The CDR3 nucleotides read TGCAGCGCATTGGACAGGAACTCCTACGAGCAGTACTTC.

With respect to this clone: It is likely a read error, because the conserved phenylalanine at the end of the CDR3 is missing. It is unclear where the CDR3 begins or ends on the DNA, so no DNA is shown, and the CDR3 is as TCRdb lists it. V and J are TRBV20-1 and TRBJ1-1. A total of 8 residues make up the CDR3, ends included. Germline V gene sequence: CDR1 DFQATT, CDR2 SNEGSKA (reference sequence). This CDR3 reads CSAPRVAP.